The rows below give T cell receptor beta chains drawn from one sample of a study of response to subunit inactivated influenza vaccine. TCRdb used MiXCR to reprocess the RT-PCR reads, holding one entry per CDR3 protein. The data contain 530,000 or so distinct CDR3 sequences, roughly 15% of them singletons. Sequencing used PBMCs from blood, obtained 12 days after vaccination. The origin of the receptors is a man aged 50 or older who received an inactivated influenza vaccine. CDR3s include the opening cysteine and the closing phenylalanine or tryptophan. A D gene is named only where the DNA matches it firmly. The listing skips clone size in some rows; elsewhere it reads once, few, many or a size class.

abundance: few; d_gene: -; j_gene: TRBJ1-1; v_gene: TRBV7-9; CDR3nt: TGTGCCAGCAGTCTCGGGACGGGCGTTCGGACTGAAGCTTTCTTT; CDR3aa: CASSLGTGVRTEAFF
abundance: -; d_gene: TRBD1; j_gene: TRBJ1-1; v_gene: TRBV10-3; CDR3nt: TGTACCATCAGTCCATACGATACAGGGGACACTGAAGCTTTCTTT; CDR3aa: CTISPYDTGDTEAFF
abundance: many; d_gene: -; j_gene: TRBJ2-1; v_gene: TRBV7-2; CDR3nt: TGTGCCAGCAGCTTAGCGGGGCGCTACAATGAGCAGTTCTTC; CDR3aa: CASSLAGRYNEQFF
abundance: few; d_gene: TRBD2; j_gene: TRBJ2-5; v_gene: TRBV20-1; CDR3nt: TGCAGTGCTACCGGCGGGGGGGCGAGCCAAGAGACCCAGTACTTC; CDR3aa: CSATGGGASQETQYF
abundance: -; d_gene: -; j_gene: TRBJ1-5; v_gene: TRBV2; CDR3nt: TGTGCCAGCAGTGTTGCAAGGGGAAGCAATCAGCCCCAGCATTTT; CDR3aa: CASSVARGSNQPQHF
abundance: -; d_gene: -; j_gene: TRBJ1-1; v_gene: TRBV12-3/TRBV12-4; CDR3nt: TGTGCCAGCAGTAAACAATGGCGCACTGAAGCTTTCTTT; CDR3aa: CASSKQWRTEAFF
abundance: -; d_gene: -; j_gene: TRBJ1-3; v_gene: TRBV12-3/TRBV12-4; CDR3nt: TGTGCCAGCAGAGAGTGGCTAGATGACCGCTCTGGAAACACCATATATTTT; CDR3aa: CASREWLDDRSGNTIYF
abundance: -; d_gene: -; j_gene: TRBJ1-6; v_gene: TRBV5-1; CDR3nt: TGCGCCAGCAGAGAGGGAGCTAGTGGCTCACCCCTCCACTTT; CDR3aa: CASREGASGSPLHF
abundance: -; d_gene: TRBD1; j_gene: TRBJ1-1; v_gene: TRBV20-1; CDR3nt: TGCAGTGCTAGCACACAGGGGGGTGCTGAAGCTTTCTTT; CDR3aa: CSASTQGGAEAFF
abundance: -; d_gene: -; j_gene: TRBJ2-7; v_gene: TRBV24-1; CDR3nt: TGTGCCACCAGTGATCGCAGGGGCACCTACGAGCAGTACTTC; CDR3aa: CATSDRRGTYEQYF
abundance: -; d_gene: -; j_gene: TRBJ1-2; v_gene: TRBV29-1; CDR3nt: TGCAGCGTTGAACCCGGTTTAGGTTTCGACTATGGCTACACCTTC; CDR3aa: CSVEPGLGFDYGYTF
abundance: few; d_gene: -; j_gene: TRBJ2-4; v_gene: TRBV28; CDR3nt: TGTGCCAGCAACAGGCACCTAGCCAAAAACATTCAGTACTTC; CDR3aa: CASNRHLAKNIQYF
abundance: -; d_gene: TRBD2; j_gene: TRBJ2-1; v_gene: TRBV29-1; CDR3nt: TGCAGCGTTGAACAAGCGGGAGGGGGTGAGCAGTTCTTC; CDR3aa: CSVEQAGGGEQFF
abundance: -; d_gene: -; j_gene: TRBJ2-7; v_gene: TRBV7-8; CDR3nt: TGTGCCAGCAGCTTAGGGTCCTTCCGCTCCTACGAGCAGTACTTC; CDR3aa: CASSLGSFRSYEQYF
abundance: few; d_gene: -; j_gene: TRBJ2-7; v_gene: TRBV7-2; CDR3nt: TGTGCGGTGGGACCCCCCGTGGGGGAGCAGTACTTC; CDR3aa: CAVGPPVGEQYF
abundance: few; d_gene: -; j_gene: TRBJ2-2; v_gene: TRBV7-9; CDR3nt: TGTGCCAGCAGCTTAGACGGTCTTAGCACCGGGGAGCTGTTTTTT; CDR3aa: CASSLDGLSTGELFF
abundance: few; d_gene: -; j_gene: TRBJ1-1; v_gene: TRBV15; CDR3nt: TGTGCCACCAGCAGAGATCAACGGTACACTGAAGCTTTCTTT; CDR3aa: CATSRDQRYTEAFF
abundance: few; d_gene: -; j_gene: TRBJ2-7; v_gene: TRBV10-2; CDR3nt: TGCGCCAGCAGTGAGTCGGGACCTACCCCCGAGCAGTACTTC; CDR3aa: CASSESGPTPEQYF
abundance: many; d_gene: TRBD1; j_gene: TRBJ1-5; v_gene: TRBV20-1; CDR3nt: TGCAGTGCTAGTCCAAGACAGGGGTATCAGCCCCAGCATTTT; CDR3aa: CSASPRQGYQPQHF
abundance: few; d_gene: -; j_gene: TRBJ2-2; v_gene: TRBV6-2/TRBV6-3; CDR3nt: TGTGCCAGCAGCCCTGGATCTGGGCGAACCGGGGAGCTGTTTTTT; CDR3aa: CASSPGSGRTGELFF
abundance: many; d_gene: -; j_gene: TRBJ1-6; v_gene: TRBV7-2; CDR3nt: TGTGCCAGCAGCTTGCAGGGCTCGAATTCACCCCTCCACTTT; CDR3aa: CASSLQGSNSPLHF
abundance: -; d_gene: TRBD2; j_gene: TRBJ2-7; v_gene: TRBV7-9; CDR3nt: TGTGCCAGCAGCCCTCCGGGACTACAAAACTCCTACGAGCAGTACTTC; CDR3aa: CASSPPGLQNSYEQYF
abundance: few; d_gene: -; j_gene: TRBJ2-7; v_gene: TRBV7-9; CDR3nt: TGTGCCAGCAGCTTTGGGGAGGTCTACGAGCAGTACTTC; CDR3aa: CASSFGEVYEQYF
abundance: -; d_gene: TRBD1; j_gene: TRBJ1-6; v_gene: TRBV7-2; CDR3nt: TGTGCCAGCAGAGGAGGGGGCTTTTTTTCACCCCTCCACTTT; CDR3aa: CASRGGGFFSPLHF
abundance: -; d_gene: TRBD1; j_gene: TRBJ2-2; v_gene: TRBV7-3; CDR3nt: TGTGCCAGCAGCCTGGGACCCCTGGACAGGGAGTACACCGGGGAGCTGTTTTTT; CDR3aa: CASSLGPLDREYTGELFF
abundance: few; d_gene: -; j_gene: TRBJ2-1; v_gene: TRBV7-8; CDR3nt: TGTGCCAGCACCACGGGACACTACAATGAGCAGTTCTTC; CDR3aa: CASTTGHYNEQFF
abundance: many; d_gene: -; j_gene: TRBJ2-1; v_gene: TRBV12-3/TRBV12-4; CDR3nt: TGTGCCAGCAGTTTAGGGGGGTATTTGGTGGGTGAGCAGTTCTTC; CDR3aa: CASSLGGYLVGEQFF
abundance: -; d_gene: -; j_gene: TRBJ2-1; v_gene: TRBV19; CDR3nt: TGTGCCAGAAAACAGGGTCGTTGGGATGAGCAGTTCTTC; CDR3aa: CARKQGRWDEQFF
abundance: few; d_gene: -; j_gene: TRBJ2-2; v_gene: TRBV7-2; CDR3nt: TGTGCCAGCAGCTTAGTTGCGCCAGCCACCGGGGAGCTGTTTTTT; CDR3aa: CASSLVAPATGELFF
abundance: -; d_gene: -; j_gene: TRBJ1-4; v_gene: TRBV6-5; CDR3nt: TGTGCCAGCAGTTACTCCCTGGAGGAAAAACTGTTTTTT; CDR3aa: CASSYSLEEKLFF
abundance: -; d_gene: -; j_gene: TRBJ1-6; v_gene: TRBV7-2; CDR3nt: TGTGCCAGCACCCTTCCCGGGACGGCTTCACCCCTCCACTTT; CDR3aa: CASTLPGTASPLHF
abundance: -; d_gene: -; j_gene: TRBJ2-3; v_gene: TRBV29-1; CDR3nt: TGCAGCGTTGGGACCAACACAGATACGCAGTATTTT; CDR3aa: CSVGTNTDTQYF
abundance: few; d_gene: TRBD2; j_gene: TRBJ2-1; v_gene: TRBV6-1; CDR3nt: TGTGCCAGCACCTATACGGGGGGGACTAGCGGCAATGAGCAGTTCTTC; CDR3aa: CASTYTGGTSGNEQFF
abundance: few; d_gene: -; j_gene: TRBJ2-5; v_gene: TRBV5-4; CDR3nt: TGTGCCAGCAGCTCGGTAGGGGGGCAAGAGACCCAGTACTTC; CDR3aa: CASSSVGGQETQYF
abundance: -; d_gene: -; j_gene: TRBJ1-2; v_gene: TRBV10-3; CDR3nt: TGTGCCATCAGTGAGTCGGGGGGATATGGCTACACCTTC; CDR3aa: CAISESGGYGYTF
abundance: -; d_gene: TRBD1; j_gene: TRBJ1-5; v_gene: TRBV20-1; CDR3nt: TGCAGTGCTAGAGTCCCGCGGACAGGGAGTAATCAGCCCCAGCATTTT; CDR3aa: CSARVPRTGSNQPQHF
abundance: few; d_gene: -; j_gene: TRBJ1-1; v_gene: TRBV18; CDR3nt: TGTGCCAGCTCACCAGCAGGGTTGAACACTGAAGCTTTCTTT; CDR3aa: CASSPAGLNTEAFF
abundance: -; d_gene: TRBD1; j_gene: TRBJ2-7; v_gene: TRBV14; CDR3nt: TGTGCCAGCAGCCACCTGGGACAGGGGAGCCACGAGCAGTACTTC; CDR3aa: CASSHLGQGSHEQYF
abundance: few; d_gene: -; j_gene: TRBJ1-1; v_gene: TRBV4-3; CDR3nt: TGCGCCAGCAGCCTTGCTGGGCCACTTCAGGGCACTGAAGCTTTCTTT; CDR3aa: CASSLAGPLQGTEAFF
abundance: -; d_gene: TRBD1; j_gene: TRBJ2-7; v_gene: TRBV10-3; CDR3nt: TGTGCCATCAGTGAGTTGGGACAGGTCACCTACGAGCAGTACTTC; CDR3aa: CAISELGQVTYEQYF
abundance: few; d_gene: -; j_gene: TRBJ2-5; v_gene: TRBV7-9; CDR3nt: TGTGCCAGCAGCTTCTTGGGGCCCCAAGAGACCCAGTACTTC; CDR3aa: CASSFLGPQETQYF
abundance: -; d_gene: TRBD2; j_gene: TRBJ2-1; v_gene: TRBV2; CDR3nt: TGTGCCAGCAGGCCCGGCGGGAGTCGGCAGTTCTTC; CDR3aa: CASRPGGSRQFF
abundance: few; d_gene: -; j_gene: TRBJ2-5; v_gene: TRBV4-3; CDR3nt: TGCGCCAGCAGCCAGGTACAGGAGAACCAAGAGACCCAGTACTTC; CDR3aa: CASSQVQENQETQYF
abundance: -; d_gene: -; j_gene: TRBJ2-5; v_gene: TRBV7-6; CDR3nt: TGTGCCAGCAGCAGGCGGGGCGACTCAGAGACCCAGTACTTC; CDR3aa: CASSRRGDSETQYF
abundance: -; d_gene: -; j_gene: TRBJ1-1; v_gene: TRBV28; CDR3nt: TGTGCCAGCAGTTTGAACAGGGCCTATGAAGCTTTCTTT; CDR3aa: CASSLNRAYEAFF
abundance: few; d_gene: TRBD2; j_gene: TRBJ2-7; v_gene: TRBV7-9; CDR3nt: TGTGCCAGCAGCTTAGCAGGAGGGCTAGCGGGGGGTTACGAGCAGTACTTC; CDR3aa: CASSLAGGLAGGYEQYF
abundance: -; d_gene: -; j_gene: TRBJ2-4; v_gene: TRBV6-5; CDR3nt: TGTGCCAGCCGGGCGGGTGGAGACATTCAGTACTTC; CDR3aa: CASRAGGDIQYF
abundance: many; d_gene: -; j_gene: TRBJ1-2; v_gene: TRBV7-6; CDR3nt: TGTGCCAGCAGCGCCGAACAGAACTATGGCTACACCTTC; CDR3aa: CASSAEQNYGYTF
abundance: few; d_gene: -; j_gene: TRBJ2-7; v_gene: TRBV29-1; CDR3nt: TGCAGCGGGGGACAAGCTTACGAGCAGTACTTC; CDR3aa: CSGGQAYEQYF
abundance: -; d_gene: -; j_gene: TRBJ2-2; v_gene: TRBV30; CDR3nt: TGTGCCTGGGCCCGAGGTACCTCCGGGGAGCTGTTTTTT; CDR3aa: CAWARGTSGELFF
abundance: many; d_gene: TRBD1; j_gene: TRBJ1-2; v_gene: TRBV3-1; CDR3nt: TGTGCCAGCAGCCAAGATTGGGGACAGGGAAACTATGGCTACACCTTC; CDR3aa: CASSQDWGQGNYGYTF
abundance: -; d_gene: -; j_gene: TRBJ2-7; v_gene: TRBV7-2; CDR3nt: TGTGCCAGCAGCTTCACCAGGGGTGAGCAGTACTTC; CDR3aa: CASSFTRGEQYF
abundance: -; d_gene: TRBD1; j_gene: TRBJ2-1; v_gene: TRBV6-2/TRBV6-3; CDR3nt: TGTGCCAGCAGCGGTCGACAGGGGGCAAAGCAGTTCTTC; CDR3aa: CASSGRQGAKQFF
abundance: -; d_gene: TRBD1; j_gene: TRBJ1-2; v_gene: TRBV28; CDR3nt: TGTGCCAGCAGTTTATCAAGGGGGCAATATGGCTACACCTTC; CDR3aa: CASSLSRGQYGYTF
abundance: -; d_gene: TRBD2; j_gene: TRBJ2-3; v_gene: TRBV6-1; CDR3nt: TGTGCCAGCAGGGAACGGGGGGGCCCCACAGATACGCAGTATTTT; CDR3aa: CASRERGGPTDTQYF
abundance: -; d_gene: -; j_gene: TRBJ2-7; v_gene: TRBV7-2; CDR3nt: TGTGCCAGCAGCTTAGATCTGGGCAAAGCCTACGAGCAGTACTTC; CDR3aa: CASSLDLGKAYEQYF
abundance: -; d_gene: -; j_gene: TRBJ1-5; v_gene: TRBV20-1; CDR3nt: TGCAGTGCTAGAGATATGGCAGGGAGTCAGCCCCAGCATTTT; CDR3aa: CSARDMAGSQPQHF